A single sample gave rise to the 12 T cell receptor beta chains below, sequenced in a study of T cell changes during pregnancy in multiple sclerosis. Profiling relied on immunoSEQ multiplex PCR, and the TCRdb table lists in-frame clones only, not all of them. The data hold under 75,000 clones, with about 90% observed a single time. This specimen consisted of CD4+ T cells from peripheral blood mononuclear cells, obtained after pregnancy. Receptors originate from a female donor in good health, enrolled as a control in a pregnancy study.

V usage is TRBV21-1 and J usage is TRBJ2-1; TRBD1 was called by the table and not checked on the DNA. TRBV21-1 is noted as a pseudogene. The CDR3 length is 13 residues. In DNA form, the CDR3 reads TGTGCCAACGGACAGGGGGCGCGCAATGAGCAGTTCTTC. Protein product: CANGQGARNEQFF.

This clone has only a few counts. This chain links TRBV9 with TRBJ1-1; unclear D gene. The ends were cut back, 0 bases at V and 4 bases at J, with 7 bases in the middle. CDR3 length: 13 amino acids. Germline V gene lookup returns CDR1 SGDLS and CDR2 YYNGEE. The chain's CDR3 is CASSVDSGTEAFF. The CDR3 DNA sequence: TGTGCCAGCAGCGTAGATAGTGGCACTGAAGCTTTCTTT.

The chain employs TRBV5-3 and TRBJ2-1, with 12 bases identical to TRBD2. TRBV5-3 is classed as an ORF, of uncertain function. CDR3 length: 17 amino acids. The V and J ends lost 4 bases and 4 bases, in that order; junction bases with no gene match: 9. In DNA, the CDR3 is TGTGCCAGAAGCCTGGGGCGGACTAGCGGGGATTACAATGAGCAGTTCTTC. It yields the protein CARSLGRTSGDYNEQFF.

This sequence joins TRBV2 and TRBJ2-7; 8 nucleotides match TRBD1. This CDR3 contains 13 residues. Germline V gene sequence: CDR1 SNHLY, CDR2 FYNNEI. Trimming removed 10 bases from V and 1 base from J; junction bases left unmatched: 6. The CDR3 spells CAIRQGSSYEQYF. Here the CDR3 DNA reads TGTGCCATTAGACAGGGGTCGTCCTACGAGCAGTACTTC.

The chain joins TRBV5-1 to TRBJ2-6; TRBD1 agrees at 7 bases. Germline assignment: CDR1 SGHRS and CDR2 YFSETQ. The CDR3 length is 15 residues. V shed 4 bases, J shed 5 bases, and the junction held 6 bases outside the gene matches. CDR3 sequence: CASSLSGGRANVLTF. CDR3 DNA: TGCGCCAGCAGCCTTTCAGGGGGAAGGGCCAACGTCCTGACTTTC.

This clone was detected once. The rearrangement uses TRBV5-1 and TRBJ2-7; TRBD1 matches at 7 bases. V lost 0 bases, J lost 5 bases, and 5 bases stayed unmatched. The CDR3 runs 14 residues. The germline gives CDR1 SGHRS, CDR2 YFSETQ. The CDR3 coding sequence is TGCGCCAGCAGCTTGGACAGGGGAAACGACGAGCAGTACTTC. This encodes CASSLDRGNDEQYF.

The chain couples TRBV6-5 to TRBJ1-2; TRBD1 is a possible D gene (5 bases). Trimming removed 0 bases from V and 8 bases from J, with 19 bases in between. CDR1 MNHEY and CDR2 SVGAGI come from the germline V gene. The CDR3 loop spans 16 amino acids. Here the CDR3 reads CASSYSKVPRAGGYTF. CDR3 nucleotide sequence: TGTGCCAGCAGTTACTCGAAGGTTCCAAGGGCAGGGGGCTACACCTTC.

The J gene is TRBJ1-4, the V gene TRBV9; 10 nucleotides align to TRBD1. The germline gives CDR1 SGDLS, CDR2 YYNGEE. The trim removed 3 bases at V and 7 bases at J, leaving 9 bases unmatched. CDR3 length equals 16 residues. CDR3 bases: TGTGCCAGCAGCGCCCTCGGACAGGGGGTCTCTGAAAAACTGTTTTTT. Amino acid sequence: CASSALGQGVSEKLFF.

CDR3 loop: CASSIPGSTEAFF. The CDR3, as DNA: TGTGCCAGCAGTATCCCAGGATCCACTGAAGCTTTCTTT. This chain links TRBV27 with TRBJ1-1; D not certain. The CDR3 extends over 13 amino acids. The germline V gene encodes CDR1 MNHEY and CDR2 SMNVEV (reference sequence). Trimming pared 5 bases from V and 4 bases from J, leaving 11 bases between.

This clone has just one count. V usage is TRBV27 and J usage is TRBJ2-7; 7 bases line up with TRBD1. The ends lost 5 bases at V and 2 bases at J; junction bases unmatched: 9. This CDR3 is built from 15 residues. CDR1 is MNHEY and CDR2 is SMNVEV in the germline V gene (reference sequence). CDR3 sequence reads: CASSPLGTATYEQYF. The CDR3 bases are TGTGCCAGCAGTCCCCTCGGGACAGCCACCTACGAGCAGTACTTC.

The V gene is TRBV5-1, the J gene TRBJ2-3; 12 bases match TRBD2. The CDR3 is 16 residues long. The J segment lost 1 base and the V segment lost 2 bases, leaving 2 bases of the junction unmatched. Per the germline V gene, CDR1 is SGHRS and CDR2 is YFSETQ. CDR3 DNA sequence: TGCGCCAGCAGCTTCAGACTAGCGGGGGGCACAGATACGCAGTATTTT. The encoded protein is CASSFRLAGGTDTQYF.

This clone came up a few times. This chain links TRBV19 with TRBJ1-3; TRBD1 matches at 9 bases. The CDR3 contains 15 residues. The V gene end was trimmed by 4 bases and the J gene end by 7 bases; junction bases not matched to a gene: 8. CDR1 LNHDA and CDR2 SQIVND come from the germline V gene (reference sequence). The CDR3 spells CASSRQGTGQNTIYF. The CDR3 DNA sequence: TGTGCCAGTAGTAGACAGGGGACAGGGCAGAACACCATATATTTT.